This T cell receptor (beta chain) was recovered during a study of siplizumab effects on memory and regulatory T cells. Overall study findings and caveats: Roughly 80-95% of proliferating CD4+ or CD8+ clones defied assignment to a naive or memory phenotype. Naive T cell populations appeared to exhibit greater diversity than memory cells and appeared to be major alloresponse contributors. Among alloreactive clones, only a minor fraction mapped to unstimulated subsets. Proliferating siplizumab-culture Tregs lacked confirmation of suppressive function.

The method was immunoSEQ multiplex PCR; TCRdb's version includes in-frame clones alone and lacks a portion of them. The sample yields 80,000 to 95,000 clones, 85% to 95% seen once. CDR1 and CDR2 from the germline V gene are SGHVS and FQNEAQ. V lost 4 bases and J lost 3, with 12 bases in between. This CDR3 is 14 amino acids long. About this clone: Its antigen is as yet unknown.

The sequence was collected from a human donor in good health. Sequencing input: CD8+ T cells sorted from blood. The chain joins TRBV7-8 to TRBJ1-1, with a tentative D call TRBD1 (6 bases). CDR3 amino acids: CASSWPEGDTEAFF. In DNA form, the CDR3 reads TGTGCCAGCAGCTGGCCTGAGGGGGACACTGAAGCTTTCTTT.